Here is one T cell receptor beta chain with its context. What it recognizes is unknown. Autoimmune disease history or systemic immunosuppression led to patients being barred. J gave up 4 bases and V 0 bases, and 4 bases lay outside the gene matches. The CDR3 loop spans 16 amino acids. CDR1 is SGDLS and CDR2 is YYNGEE in the germline V gene. Clones were read by immunoSEQ multiplex PCR, and TCRdb kept only the in-frame ones, dropping some. This table holds 70,000 or so clones, about three quarters found once. The sample is drawn from a study of OX40 agonist ivuxolimab in advanced cancers. Study-level results: Certain nonresponders additionally had low normalized T-cell clonal expansion.

The TCR comes from an adult with an advanced solid tumor such as melanoma, head and neck, liver or kidney cancer. The J gene is TRBJ2-5, the V gene TRBV9, with 12 bases aligning to TRBD1. The specimen was CD4+ or CD8+ T cells sorted from blood, collected in a trial of the OX40 agonist ivuxolimab. This CDR3 reads CASSVGGTGGGETQYF. As DNA, the CDR3 is TGTGCCAGCAGCGTAGGGGGGACAGGGGGCGGAGAGACCCAGTACTTC.